The 2 T cell receptor beta chains given below trace back to one sample, sequenced in a study of blood T cell repertoires in COVID-19. Using immunoSEQ multiplex PCR, the repertoire was profiled, and TCRdb retains in-frame clones only, with some absent. The sample lists approximately 54,000 clones, approximately 87% occurring once. Sequences were obtained from peripheral blood. These receptor sequences come from a man between 45 and 60 years old with acute or convalescent COVID-19.

The chain combines TRBV21-1 with TRBJ2-7; the D call in the table, TRBD2, was not verified against the DNA. TRBV21-1 represents a pseudogene. The CDR3 runs 15 residues. This CDR3 is CASSTSVETPGEQYF. In DNA, the CDR3 is TGTGCCAGCAGCACCTCGGTTGAAACGCCGGGCGAGCAGTACTTC.

The chain links TRBV3-1 (or the pseudogene TRBV3-2) to TRBJ2-3; 10 bases match TRBD2. The V gene end was trimmed by 4 bases and the J gene end by 4 bases; junction bases not matched to a gene: 14. This CDR3 spans 18 amino acids. Germline V gene data show CDR1 as LGHDT and CDR2 as YNNKEL (reference sequence). In DNA, the CDR3 is TGTGCCAGCAGCCCCCAGCGGGGGGGCCGCTTTAGCGCAGATACGCAGTATTTT. Translation gives CASSPQRGGRFSADTQYF.